Listed here are 15 T cell receptor beta chains from one sample, sequenced in a study of high-grade serous ovarian cancer treatment subgroups. Tumor samples were obtained before definitive surgery or chemotherapy. Sequencing used immunoSEQ multiplex PCR; TCRdb keeps in-frame clones, though not all of them. Here the sample spans about 1,500 clones, about 68% being singletons. Sequenced sample: tumor tissue. These receptors all come from a human donor with high-grade serous ovarian cancer.

This rearrangement joins TRBV4-1 to TRBJ2-7; TRBD2 matches 7 bases. The CDR3 has 16 amino acids. CDR1 is MGHRA, CDR2 YSYEKL, per germline. Trimming at V came to 0 bases and at J to 0 bases, leaving 5 bases not matched to a gene. The CDR3 region has the DNA TGCGCCAGCAGCCAAGATTTTCCGGGAGGCTCCTACGAGCAGTACTTC. Translation: CASSQDFPGGSYEQYF.

The genes are TRBV6-6 and TRBJ2-7; 15 bases map to TRBD2. J was trimmed by 4 bases and V by 6 bases; bases with no gene match: 7. Germline V gene lookup returns CDR1 MNHNY and CDR2 SVGAGI (reference sequence). The length of the CDR3 is 16 residues. The CDR3 reads CASSPGLAGGSYEQYF. CDR3 sequence (DNA): TGTGCCAGCAGCCCGGGACTAGCGGGGGGATCATACGAGCAGTACTTC.

This clone was seen only a few times. This chain joins TRBV30 and TRBJ1-2; D unresolved. Germline V gene sequence: CDR1 GTSNPN, CDR2 SVGIG (reference sequence). The V end was cut by 0 bases, the J end by 0 bases, with 5 bases between. CDR3 length: 13 residues. The CDR3 loop is CAWSVTANYGYTF. The CDR3 DNA is TGTGCCTGGAGTGTTACAGCTAACTATGGCTACACCTTC.

V gene TRBV27 combines with J gene TRBJ1-3, with D possibly matching TRBD1 (5 bases). The CDR3 sequence is 14 residues long. Germline-derived CDR1 and CDR2 are MNHEY and SMNVEV (reference sequence). Trimming shortened V by 5 bases and J by 2 bases, and 10 bases separated the two germline ends. The CDR3 DNA sequence: TGTGCCAGCAGTCTCGCAGGGCCTGGAAACACCATATATTTT. This sequence encodes CASSLAGPGNTIYF.

The chain carries TRBV6-5 and TRBJ2-7; 9 nucleotides agree with TRBD2. The junction had 0 bases not matched to a gene; V was cut back by 2 bases and J by 1 base. Germline loops: CDR1 MNHEY, CDR2 SVGAGI. The CDR3 runs to 14 residues. This CDR3 reads CASSYLAGSYEQYF. The CDR3 DNA sequence: TGTGCCAGCAGTTACCTAGCGGGGTCCTACGAGCAGTACTTC.

The V call is TRBV14, the J call TRBJ2-7; D may be TRBD1 (6 bases). V lost 1 base to trimming and J lost 3 bases, with 13 bases between them. Germline values: CDR1 SGHDN, CDR2 FVKESK. The CDR3 has 15 residues. Written as DNA, the CDR3 is TGTGCCAGCAGCCAAGCGTGGGCAGGGGACTACGAGCAGTACTTC. This translates into CASSQAWAGDYEQYF.

This chain joins TRBV18 and TRBJ1-2, with D possibly TRBD1 on 6 matching bases. CDR1 is KGHSH and CDR2 is LQKENI in the germline V gene. The CDR3 consists of 15 residues. V was cut by 0 bases and J by 4 bases, with 12 bases left in between. CDR3 DNA: TGTGCCAGCTCACCACCCAGGGGCAGAACCTATGGCTACACCTTC. It translates to CASSPPRGRTYGYTF.

In this sample, this clone is large. This chain uses TRBV4-1 with TRBJ1-1, with no clear D. The CDR3 is made up of 14 amino acids. V dropped 5 bases and J dropped 1 base, with 11 bases sitting between them. Germline V gene lookup returns CDR1 MGHRA and CDR2 YSYEKL. CDR3 sequence: CASSTRTENTEAFF. The CDR3 coding sequence is TGCGCCAGCAGCACGCGGACGGAGAACACTGAAGCTTTCTTT.

The chain carries TRBV27 and TRBJ2-1; perhaps TRBD2 as D (5 bases). The ends were cut back, 5 bases at V and 14 bases at J, with 31 bases in the middle. The CDR3 length is 17 residues. CDR1 is MNHEY and CDR2 is SMNVEV in the germline V gene (reference sequence). In nucleotides, the CDR3 is TGTGCCAGCAGTCCGCGAAGGACTGGGGAGAACAGAATAAAGAAGTTCTTC. Protein product: CASSPRRTGENRIKKFF.

This sequence joins TRBV4-1 and TRBJ2-4, with TRBD2 identical over 8 bases. The germline V gene encodes CDR1 MGHRA and CDR2 YSYEKL. V shed 3 bases, J shed 0 bases, and the junction held 4 bases outside the gene matches. The CDR3 spans 16 residues. CDR3 nucleotide sequence: TGCGCCAGCAGCCAGGAGCGGGGGCTAGCCAAAAACATTCAGTACTTC. Translation gives CASSQERGLAKNIQYF.

This clone was recorded only once. The DNA for the CDR3 is TGCGCCAGCAGCTTCTCACTAGCGGGGGGTTTCGACCAGTACTTC. It specifies CASSFSLAGGFDQYF. The chain links TRBV5-1 to TRBJ2-5; 12 bases are a match to TRBD2. This CDR3 has 15 amino acids. The germline V gene has CDR1 SGHRS and CDR2 YFSETQ. V dropped 2 bases and J dropped 10; count of bases not matched to a gene: 9.

The V and J genes are TRBV10-3 and TRBJ1-2; D may be TRBD1 (6 bases). The CDR3 is 13 residues long. Germline lookup yields CDR1 ENHRY and CDR2 SYGVKD. The V gene lost 8 bases and the J gene lost 5 bases, with 15 bases spanning the gap. The CDR3: CAIRKGEGYGYTF. The CDR3 DNA is TGTGCCATCCGCAAGGGGGAAGGGTATGGCTACACCTTC.

This clone was seen only a few times. This chain links TRBV27 with TRBJ2-6; 10 positions agree with TRBD1. Trimming at V came to 1 base and at J to 0 bases, leaving 3 bases not matched to a gene. The CDR3 loop spans 18 amino acids. Germline CDR1 reads MNHEY; CDR2 reads SMNVEV (reference sequence). The CDR3 reads CASSLLGTGVSGANVLTF. The CDR3 DNA sequence: TGTGCCAGCAGTTTATTAGGGACAGGGGTCTCTGGGGCCAACGTCCTGACTTTC.

This chain joins TRBV2 and TRBJ1-4; TRBD1 aligns across 9 bases. J gave up 4 bases and V 9 bases, and 6 bases lay outside the gene matches. This CDR3 has 14 residues. CDR1 and CDR2 (germline): SNHLY, FYNNEI. Here the CDR3 reads CARGDRAFNEKLFF. The CDR3 DNA sequence: TGTGCCAGAGGGGACAGGGCCTTTAATGAAAAACTGTTTTTT.

The chain recombines TRBV18 with TRBJ1-1; 7 bases fit TRBD1. V was clipped by 0 bases and J by 0 bases; unmatched bases: 4. CDR3 length: 16 amino acids. Germline CDR1 reads KGHSH; CDR2 reads LQKENI. CDR3 sequence (DNA): TGTGCCAGCTCACCACCTTTGACAGGGATGAACACTGAAGCTTTCTTT. This translates into CASSPPLTGMNTEAFF. Supplemented by reference TRBV18 and TRBJ1-1, the full variable domain reads NAGVMQNPRHLVRRRGQEARLRCSPMKGHSHVYWYRQLPEEGLKFMVYLQKENIIDESGMPKERFSAEFPKEGPSILRIQQVVRGDSAAYFCASSPPLTGMNTEAFFGQGTRLTVV.